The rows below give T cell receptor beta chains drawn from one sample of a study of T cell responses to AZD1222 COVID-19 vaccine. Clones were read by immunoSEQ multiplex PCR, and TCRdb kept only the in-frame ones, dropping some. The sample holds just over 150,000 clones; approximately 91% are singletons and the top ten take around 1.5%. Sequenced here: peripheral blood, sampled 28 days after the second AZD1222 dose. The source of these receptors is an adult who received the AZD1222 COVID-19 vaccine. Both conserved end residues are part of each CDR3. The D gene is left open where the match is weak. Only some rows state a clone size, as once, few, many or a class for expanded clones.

TGTGCCAGCAGCCAAGGACAGGGAGATACCCAGCATTTT | CASSQGQGDTQHF | TRBJ1-5 | TRBD1 | NA | TRBV4-2
TGTGCCAGCAGCGTAGGACACTATAATGAAAAACTGTTTTTT | CASSVGHYNEKLFF | TRBJ1-4 | NA | NA | TRBV9
TGTGCCACCCTGGGACAGCTAAGCTCCTACAATGAGCAGTTCTTC | CATLGQLSSYNEQFF | TRBJ2-1 | TRBD1 | NA | TRBV19
TGTGCCAGCTCACCACCGGGACAGGGGGGTGGCACTGAAGCTTTCTTT | CASSPPGQGGGTEAFF | TRBJ1-1 | TRBD1 | NA | TRBV18
TGTGCCAGTAGTAATTTCAGCAATGAAAAACTGTTTTTT | CASSNFSNEKLFF | TRBJ1-4 | NA | NA | TRBV19
TGTGCCAGCAGCTTGGAAAGGGGGCCATCCTACGAGCAGTACTTC | CASSLERGPSYEQYF | TRBJ2-7 | TRBD1 | NA | TRBV5-5
TGTGCCAGCAGCGTAGTGGATACGCAGTATTTT | CASSVVDTQYF | TRBJ2-3 | NA | NA | TRBV9
TGTGCCAGCAGCTTGGGAGGGACAGGGGTGTATGGCTACACCTTC | CASSLGGTGVYGYTF | TRBJ1-2 | TRBD1 | NA | TRBV5-4
TGTGCCTGGAGCACAGGGGGTAATTCACCCCTCCACTTT | CAWSTGGNSPLHF | TRBJ1-6 | TRBD1 | NA | TRBV30
TGTGCCAGCAGCGTTAGCGGGAGTCAGGGAGATACGCAGTATTTT | CASSVSGSQGDTQYF | TRBJ2-3 | TRBD2 | NA | TRBV7-2
TGTGCCAGCAACTTACAGGCGAACAATGAGCAGTTCTTC | CASNLQANNEQFF | TRBJ2-1 | NA | NA | TRBV11-2
TGTGCCAGCAGCGCAGGAGAGAACTATGGCTACACCTTC | CASSAGENYGYTF | TRBJ1-2 | NA | NA | TRBV7-6
TGTGCCAGCTCACCACGGTACGCGAACACCGGGGAGCTGTTTTTT | CASSPRYANTGELFF | TRBJ2-2 | NA | NA | TRBV18
TGTGCCAGCAGTTACTCGAGGCAGCAGAATGAAAAACTGTTTTTT | CASSYSRQQNEKLFF | TRBJ1-4 | NA | NA | TRBV6-2/TRBV6-3
TGTGCCAGCAGCCAAGCCAGCACTAGCAATCAGCCCCAGCATTTT | CASSQASTSNQPQHF | TRBJ1-5 | NA | NA | TRBV4-2
TGTGCCAGTAGTATATCGGCTAGAGGGGAGAGTACGCAGTATTTT | CASSISARGESTQYF | TRBJ2-3 | NA | NA | TRBV19
TGTGCCAGCAGCCCGACGAGCGGAGGGGGGGAGCTGTTTTTT | CASSPTSGGGELFF | TRBJ2-2 | NA | NA | TRBV4-2
TGCAGTGCTAGAGACGGTAGGGCTCAGTACTTC | CSARDGRAQYF | TRBJ2-7 | NA | NA | TRBV20-1
TGTGCCAGCAGGGGATGGGGGGCTGGTGGCACAGATACGCAGTATTTT | CASRGWGAGGTDTQYF | TRBJ2-3 | NA | NA | TRBV5-5
TGTGCCAGCAGCTTAGCCCAGACAGGGGGCTACACCGGGGAGCTGTTTTTT | CASSLAQTGGYTGELFF | TRBJ2-2 | TRBD1 | NA | TRBV11-2
TGTGCCAGCAGCCAGAGATCGGCGGGGACGGCCAAAAACATTCAGTACTTC | CASSQRSAGTAKNIQYF | TRBJ2-4 | NA | NA | TRBV3-1/TRBV3-2
TGTGCTAGTGGTTTGACCCAGCGGGGGGGCCTTACGGTCTCTAACACAGATACGCAGTATTTT | CASGLTQRGGLTVSNTDTQYF | TRBJ2-3 | TRBD2 | few | TRBV12-5
TGTGCCAGCAGCCAGCGGGACAGACAGTATTTT | CASSQRDRQYF | TRBJ2-3 | NA | NA | TRBV14
TGCGCCAGCAGCCAAGGGGGGCGCGGCTACACCTTC | CASSQGGRGYTF | TRBJ1-2 | NA | NA | TRBV4-1
TGTGCCAGCAGTTTTGGAGGGAGGAACACTGAAGCTTTCTTT | CASSFGGRNTEAFF | TRBJ1-1 | NA | NA | TRBV28
TGTGCCAGCACCCTAACCGGGAATAGCAATCAGCCCCAGCATTTT | CASTLTGNSNQPQHF | TRBJ1-5 | NA | NA | TRBV28
TGCGCCAGCAGCTTGGCATCGGGAAGCTCCTACAATGAGCAGTTCTTC | CASSLASGSSYNEQFF | TRBJ2-1 | NA | NA | TRBV5-1
TGTGCCAGCAGTAACAGCTATGGCTACACCTTC | CASSNSYGYTF | TRBJ1-2 | NA | NA | TRBV2
TGTGCCAGCAGTCCGGTTGGCAGCCTGCTCAATGAGCAGTTCTTC | CASSPVGSLLNEQFF | TRBJ2-1 | NA | NA | TRBV28
TGTGCCAGCAGCCCGGGACTCCTTGGGAGGGAGACCCAGTACTTC | CASSPGLLGRETQYF | TRBJ2-5 | NA | NA | TRBV6-2/TRBV6-3
TGTGCCAGCTCACCTCTTACGGGCACTGAAGCTTTCTTT | CASSPLTGTEAFF | TRBJ1-1 | NA | NA | TRBV18
TGTGCCAGCAGCCCCCAAGAGACCCAGTACTTC | CASSPQETQYF | TRBJ2-5 | NA | NA | TRBV9
TGTGCCAGCACTCTCCACCCCGTAGCGGGGCCGGAGCAGTACTTC | CASTLHPVAGPEQYF | TRBJ2-7 | TRBD2 | NA | TRBV7-8
TGCGCCAGCAGCTACGGGGAGGGGAGAAGAACTGAAGCTTTCTTT | CASSYGEGRRTEAFF | TRBJ1-1 | NA | NA | TRBV5-1
TGTGCCAGCAGCCTAGGAGGGGACATGAACACTGAAGCTTTCTTT | CASSLGGDMNTEAFF | TRBJ1-1 | NA | NA | TRBV7-8
TGTGCCAGCAGTGAGGGGGATAATTCACCCCTCCACTTT | CASSEGDNSPLHF | TRBJ1-6 | NA | NA | TRBV6-4